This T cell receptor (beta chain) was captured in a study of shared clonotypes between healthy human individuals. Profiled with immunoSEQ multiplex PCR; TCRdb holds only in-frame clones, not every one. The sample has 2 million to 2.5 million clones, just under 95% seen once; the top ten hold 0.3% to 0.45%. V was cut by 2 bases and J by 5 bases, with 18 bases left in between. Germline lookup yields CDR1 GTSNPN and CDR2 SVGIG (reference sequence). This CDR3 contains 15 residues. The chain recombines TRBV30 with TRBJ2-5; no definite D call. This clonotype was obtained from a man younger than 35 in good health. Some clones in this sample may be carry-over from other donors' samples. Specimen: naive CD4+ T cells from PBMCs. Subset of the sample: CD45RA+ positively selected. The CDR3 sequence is CAWSLTAHRVETQYF. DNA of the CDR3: TGTGCCTGGAGTCTAACGGCTCATAGGGTGGAGACCCAGTACTTC.